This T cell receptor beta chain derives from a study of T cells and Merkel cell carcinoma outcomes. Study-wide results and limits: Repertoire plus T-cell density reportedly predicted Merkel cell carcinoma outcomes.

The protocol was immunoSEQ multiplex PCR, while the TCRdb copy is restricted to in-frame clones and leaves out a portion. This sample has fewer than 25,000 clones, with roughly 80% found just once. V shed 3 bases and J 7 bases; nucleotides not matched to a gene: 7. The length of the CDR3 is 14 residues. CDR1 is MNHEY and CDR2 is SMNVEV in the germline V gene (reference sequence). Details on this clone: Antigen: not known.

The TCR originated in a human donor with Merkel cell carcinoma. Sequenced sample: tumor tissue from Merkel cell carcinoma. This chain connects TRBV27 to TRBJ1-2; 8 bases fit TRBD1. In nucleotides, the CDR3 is TGTGCCAGCAGTTTTGCTGGACAGGGCGGTGGCTACACCTTC. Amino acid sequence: CASSFAGQGGGYTF.